What follows are 32 T cell receptor beta chains derived from one specimen sequenced in a study of blood T cell repertoires in COVID-19. Generated by immunoSEQ multiplex PCR, the TCRdb table keeps only in-frame clones and is missing some. The repertoire holds more than 65,000 clones, roughly 89% seen once, with almost 5.5% in the top ten. The specimen sequenced was peripheral blood. Receptors were obtained from a man between 60 and 75 years old with acute or convalescent COVID-19.

The chain employs TRBV7-3 and TRBJ2-7; TRBD2 agrees at 14 bases. In germline, CDR1 is SGHTA, CDR2 FQGTGA. Trimming removed 5 bases from V and 5 bases from J; junction bases left unmatched: 14. The CDR3 contains 18 residues. The CDR3 nucleotides are TGTGCCAGCAGCACCGGGACTAGCGGGGGCCGATACGTCAACGAGCAGTACTTC. It translates to CASSTGTSGGRYVNEQYF.

The sample holds one count of this clone. The V call is TRBV6-2 or TRBV6-3, the J call TRBJ2-7, with 7 bases identical to TRBD2. CDR1 and CDR2 from the germline V gene are MNHEY and SVGEGT. The CDR3 sequence is 13 residues long. The junction had 4 bases not matched to a gene; V was cut back by 6 bases and J by 2 bases. For the CDR3, the DNA is TGTGCCAGCAGCCTTGGACTAGCCTACGAGCAGTACTTC. Its translation: CASSLGLAYEQYF.

This chain joins TRBV10-3 and TRBJ1-4; 7 bases line up with TRBD1. The V segment lost 6 bases and the J segment 4 bases; nucleotides outside the gene matches: 8. There are 15 residues in the CDR3. Germline CDR1 and CDR2: ENHRY and SYGVKD. The CDR3 bases are TGTGCCATCAGCCCGGGACAGACGATTAATGAAAAACTGTTTTTT. Encoded protein: CAISPGQTINEKLFF.

The V and J genes are TRBV23-1 and TRBJ1-1; tentatively, D is TRBD1 (6 bases). TRBV23-1 is an ORF, and what it does is uncertain. The CDR3 sequence is 14 residues long. V was clipped by 4 bases and J by 8 bases, with 17 bases between them. In DNA, the CDR3 is TGCGCCAGCAGTCCACTCCAGGGGATCGCCGAAGCTTTCTTT. Translated, it gives CASSPLQGIAEAFF.

V is TRBV5-1 and J is TRBJ2-7; no clear D gene. The germline V gene encodes CDR1 SGHRS and CDR2 YFSETQ. V was trimmed by 5 bases and J by 5 bases, leaving 8 bases between them. CDR3 size: 11 residues. DNA for the CDR3: TGCGCCAGCAGTATTCAGAACGAGCAGTACTTC. This encodes CASSIQNEQYF.

The chain carries TRBV5-5 and TRBJ1-1; 7 bases agree with TRBD1. V shed 4 bases and J 10 bases; nucleotides not matched to a gene: 7. CDR1 and CDR2 (germline): SGHKS, YYEKEE (reference sequence). This CDR3 region has 12 residues. The DNA for the CDR3 is TGTGCCAGCAGCCCCCAGGGGGATAGAGCTTTCTTT. It yields the protein CASSPQGDRAFF.

The chain couples TRBV6-5 to TRBJ1-2; 8 nucleotides match TRBD1. The CDR3 sequence is 13 residues long. From germline, CDR1 is MNHEY and CDR2 SVGAGI. Germline trimming cut 5 bases from V and 5 bases from J; bases unmatched to any gene: 4. Here the CDR3 reads CASSTGGIYGYTF. As DNA, the CDR3 is TGTGCCAGCAGTACAGGGGGGATATATGGCTACACCTTC.

The chain employs TRBV6-5 and TRBJ1-2; TRBD1 is a possible D gene (5 bases). V lost 8 bases, J lost 4 bases, and 20 bases lay in between. The germline CDR1 and CDR2 sequences are MNHEY and SVGAGI. This CDR3 is 15 amino acids long. CDR3 sequence: CASFTLGVWAYGYTF. CDR3 DNA: TGTGCCAGCTTTACTCTAGGGGTATGGGCCTATGGCTACACCTTC.

The chain couples TRBV12-3 or TRBV12-4 to TRBJ1-2, with TRBD1 as a possible D gene (6 bases). V lost 3 bases, J lost 6 bases, and 11 bases lay in between. The CDR3 loop spans 13 amino acids. The CDR3 nucleotides read TGTGCCAGCAGTTTGGGGGGGGACAATGGCTACACCTTC. It is translated as CASSLGGDNGYTF.

The rearrangement links TRBV19 to TRBJ2-1; 7 nucleotides align to TRBD2. Germline values: CDR1 LNHDA, CDR2 SQIVND (reference sequence). This CDR3 region has 15 residues. The V and J ends lost 7 bases and 4 bases, in that order; junction bases with no gene match: 10. The CDR3 nucleotides read TGTGCCAGTACCCGTTCGGGGGGAGGTTACAATGAGCAGTTCTTC. It translates to CASTRSGGGYNEQFF.

The rearrangement uses TRBV7-2 and TRBJ1-5, with a possible D match to TRBD1 (5 bases). This CDR3 region has 14 residues. Germline CDR1 and CDR2: SGHTA and FQGNSA. The V end lost 5 bases, the J end lost 7 bases, and 15 bases lay between the germline ends. The CDR3: CASSLQGSGQPQHF. As DNA, the CDR3 is TGTGCCAGCAGCCTGCAGGGTTCGGGCCAGCCCCAGCATTTT.

This sequence joins TRBV7-8 and TRBJ1-1; D gene ambiguous. Trimming left V 2 bases short and J 0 bases short, with 19 bases between. CDR1 and CDR2 from the germline V gene are SGHVS and FQNEAQ. The CDR3 loop spans 18 amino acids. The CDR3 nucleotides read TGTGCCAGCAGCTTATATAGCAAAGGTGGACTTATGAACACTGAAGCTTTCTTT. Translating gives CASSLYSKGGLMNTEAFF. Looking up the rest from reference TRBV7-8 and TRBJ1-1 gives the full variable domain: GAGVSQSPRYKVAKRGQDVALRCDPISGHVSLFWYQQALGQGPEFLTYFQNEAQLDKSGLPSDRFFAERPEGSVSTLKIQRTQQEDSAVYLCASSLYSKGGLMNTEAFFGQGTRLTVV.

There are a few counts of this clone. The J gene is TRBJ1-3, the V gene TRBV3-1 (or the pseudogene TRBV3-2), with a possible D match to TRBD1 (6 bases). Trimming stripped 1 base from V and 3 bases from J, with 16 bases between. This CDR3 has 17 amino acids. Looked up from germline, CDR1 is LGHDT and CDR2 is YNNKEL (reference sequence). CDR3 sequence reads: CASSQGWAGEVGNTIYF. CDR3 sequence (DNA): TGTGCCAGCAGCCAAGGATGGGCAGGGGAAGTTGGAAACACCATATATTTT.

The chain employs TRBV11-2 and TRBJ2-5; 8 bases are shared with TRBD2. Germline CDR1 is SGHAT and CDR2 is FQNNGV. The J segment lost 2 bases and the V segment lost 8 bases, leaving 7 bases of the junction unmatched. The CDR3 has 14 residues. The CDR3 region has the DNA TGTGCCAGCTCCCTACGGGGGGGACAAGAGACCCAGTACTTC. Protein: CASSLRGGQETQYF.

The V gene is TRBV7-8, the J gene TRBJ2-1; the match to TRBD2 covers 12 bases. CDR1 SGHVS and CDR2 FQNEAQ come from the germline V gene. The V segment lost 2 bases and the J segment 7 bases; nucleotides outside the gene matches: 3. CDR3 length: 15 amino acids. The CDR3 region is CASSLSLAGGNEQFF. The CDR3, as DNA: TGTGCCAGCAGCTTATCCCTAGCGGGGGGGAATGAGCAGTTCTTC.

A single count supports this clone. The chain combines TRBV27 with TRBJ2-5, with 11 nucleotides matching TRBD2. V gave up 8 bases and J gave up 3 bases; unmatched junction bases: 8. The CDR3 covers 15 residues. The germline V gene has CDR1 MNHEY and CDR2 SMNVEV (reference sequence). Written as DNA, the CDR3 is TGTGCCAGCCGAAATAGCGGGGGGGAGAAAGAGACCCAGTACTTC. Translation gives CASRNSGGEKETQYF.

The J gene is TRBJ1-1, the V gene TRBV29-1; TRBD1 might be the D (6 bases). Germline-derived CDR1 and CDR2 are SQVTM and ANQGSEA. V lost 6 bases, J lost 3 bases, and 11 bases lay in between. The CDR3 consists of 12 residues. The CDR3 region has the DNA TGCAGCGTGGCAGGGGTCGACACTGAAGCTTTCTTT. Residues: CSVAGVDTEAFF.

The chain is built from TRBV5-6 and TRBJ2-5; perhaps TRBD1 as D (5 bases). Trimming stripped 4 bases from V and 2 bases from J, with 9 bases between. Germline CDR1 SGHDT, CDR2 YYEEEE. This CDR3 has 13 residues. The CDR3 here is CASSGRQQETQYF. The CDR3 DNA follows: TGTGCCAGCAGCGGACGACAGCAAGAGACCCAGTACTTC.

The gene calls are TRBV15 and TRBJ1-5; 9 bases fit TRBD1. CDR3 size: 17 residues. V trimming: 0 bases; J trimming: 5 bases; junction bases outside the gene matches: 8. Germline lookup yields CDR1 LNHNV and CDR2 YYDKDF (reference sequence). Here the CDR3 reads CATSRDGGQGEDQPQHF. CDR3 nucleotide sequence: TGTGCCACCAGCAGAGATGGGGGACAGGGAGAGGATCAGCCCCAGCATTTT.

The rearrangement joins TRBV5-1 to TRBJ1-2, with TRBD1 matching over 8 bases. The CDR3 is made up of 17 amino acids. The V segment lost 4 bases and the J segment 4 bases; nucleotides outside the gene matches: 15. Looked up from germline, CDR1 is SGHRS and CDR2 is YFSETQ. The CDR3 region is CASSPQDPTGQGYGYTF. DNA of the CDR3: TGCGCCAGCAGCCCCCAGGACCCGACAGGACAGGGCTATGGCTACACCTTC. Variable domain in full (rest from reference TRBV5-1 and TRBJ1-2): KAGVTQTPRYLIKTRGQQVTLSCSPISGHRSVSWYQQTPGQGLQFLFEYFSETQRNKGNFPGRFSGRQFSNSRSEMNVSTLELGDSALYLCASSPQDPTGQGYGYTFGSGTRLTVV.

The chain joins TRBV4-3 to TRBJ2-2, with a tentative D call TRBD1 (6 bases). This CDR3 contains 17 residues. Germline V gives CDR1 LGHNA, CDR2 YSLEER. Trimming removed 6 bases at V and 6 bases at J, with 23 bases between. CDR3 in amino acids: CASSRNAPPNRAGELFF. The CDR3 nucleotides read TGCGCCAGCAGTCGCAACGCGCCCCCGAACAGGGCCGGGGAGCTGTTTTTT.

The chain is built from TRBV5-1 and TRBJ2-3; 8 bases match TRBD2. V lost 0 bases and J lost 2; bases outside the gene matches: 8. CDR3 length: 17 amino acids. Germline CDR1 is SGHRS and CDR2 is YFSETQ. CDR3 coding DNA: TGCGCCAGCAGCTTGGGACCAGCGGGGGTGAACACAGATACGCAGTATTTT. Translated: CASSLGPAGVNTDTQYF.

The chain recombines TRBV11-3 with TRBJ1-3; D gene unclear. The germline gives CDR1 SGHNT, CDR2 YENEEA. Trimming shortened V by 0 bases and J by 0 bases, and 6 bases separated the two germline ends. CDR3 length: 15 residues. The CDR3 nucleotides are TGTGCCAGCAGCTTAGATCACAGCTCTGGAAACACCATATATTTT. Encoded protein: CASSLDHSSGNTIYF.

J is TRBJ2-5 and V is TRBV11-2, with TRBD2 identical over 11 bases. V lost 8 bases to trimming and J lost 5 bases; unmatched junction nucleotides: 10. Germline V CDR1 and CDR2: SGHAT, FQNNGV. CDR3 length: 15 residues. In nucleotides, the CDR3 is TGTGCCAGCGGACCAATAGCGGGGGGGAGGGAGACCCAGTACTTC. This codes for CASGPIAGGRETQYF.

The chain's CDR3 is CASSLMIGTDNSPLHF. The CDR3 nucleotides are TGTGCCAGCAGCTTGATGATCGGGACAGATAATTCACCCCTCCACTTT. The V call is TRBV5-5, the J call TRBJ1-6; 7 bases agree with TRBD1. Germline trimming cut 1 base from V and 5 bases from J; bases unmatched to any gene: 6. The CDR3 consists of 16 residues. Germline loops: CDR1 SGHKS, CDR2 YYEKEE (reference sequence).

This clone was seen once. CDR3 DNA sequence: TGTGCCACCAGAGGCGGGAGTGCGGGCACTGAAGCTTTCTTT. Encoded protein: CATRGGSAGTEAFF. The rearrangement uses TRBV24-1 and TRBJ1-1; D is ambiguous. This CDR3 has 14 residues. The V gene's germline CDR1 is KGHDR and CDR2 SFDVKD. Trimming took off 7 bases at V and 4 bases at J, with 15 bases between the two ends.

The gene calls are TRBV6-5 and TRBJ1-1, with a tentative D call TRBD1 (5 bases). V was clipped by 5 bases and J by 2 bases, with 12 bases between them. From germline, CDR1 is MNHEY and CDR2 SVGAGI. The CDR3 spans 14 residues. As DNA, the CDR3 is TGTGCCAGCAGTATCGGGACTGTTAACACTGAAGCTTTCTTT. This translates into CASSIGTVNTEAFF.

The chain has TRBV6-2 or TRBV6-3 and TRBJ1-4; 8 bases line up with TRBD1. The CDR3 consists of 17 residues. Germline assignment: CDR1 MNHEY and CDR2 SVGEGT. V dropped 4 bases and J dropped 5; count of bases not matched to a gene: 12. The chain's CDR3 is CASSSADRAIMNEKLFF. DNA of the CDR3: TGTGCCAGCAGTTCCGCGGACAGGGCCATAATGAATGAAAAACTGTTTTTT.

The V and J genes are TRBV4-3 and TRBJ1-5; D is undetermined. The CDR3 spans 15 residues. V shed 0 bases and J shed 7 bases, with 13 bases lying between them. Germline V lookup: CDR1 LGHNA, CDR2 YSLEER. CDR3 amino acids: CASSQDNTKWQPQHF. CDR3 in DNA: TGCGCCAGCAGCCAAGACAATACAAAATGGCAGCCCCAGCATTTT.

The V call is TRBV19, the J call TRBJ1-6, with TRBD1 identical over 8 bases. The ends lost 5 bases at V and 10 bases at J; junction bases unmatched: 16. This CDR3 contains 17 residues. CDR1 is LNHDA, CDR2 SQIVND, per germline (reference sequence). CDR3 nucleotides: TGTGCCAGTAGTTTACAGGGGGTGAGGGGTTACGGCTCACCCCTCCACTTT. This sequence encodes CASSLQGVRGYGSPLHF.

This chain connects TRBV14 to TRBJ1-5; D gene unclear. The CDR3 runs to 15 residues. The V end was cut by 7 bases, the J end by 0 bases, with 13 bases between. The V gene's germline CDR1 is SGHDN and CDR2 FVKESK. In DNA form, the CDR3 reads TGTGCCAGCAAGGGAGTACAGTATAGCAATCAGCCCCAGCATTTT. Protein product: CASKGVQYSNQPQHF.

The genes are TRBV5-5 and TRBJ1-3; no clear D. Looked up from germline, CDR1 is SGHKS and CDR2 is YYEKEE (reference sequence). The V end was cut by 4 bases, the J end by 4 bases, with 15 bases between. There are 15 residues in the CDR3. The CDR3 nucleotides read TGTGCCAGCAGCCCTTCGCGGGCCGGGGGAAACACCATATATTTT. It codes for CASSPSRAGGNTIYF.